What follows describes a single T cell receptor (beta chain). Authors' methods: Cell counts per sample came from amplifying reference gene primers. TCRdb's copy holds only in-frame clones and misses some; the assay was immunoSEQ multiplex PCR. V and J calls and clone size are copied from that table; D and trimming were computed from the DNA. In the table there are 210,000 or so clones, roughly nine tenths of which are singletons. The ends lost 1 base at V and 0 bases at J; junction bases unmatched: 4. CDR1 is SGHKS and CDR2 is YYEKEE in the germline V gene (reference sequence). The CDR3 has 17 amino acids. This specimen belongs to a study of blood T cell repertoires in COVID-19.

The gene calls are TRBV5-5 and TRBJ1-4; 9 bases line up with TRBD1. The sample was PBMCs or T cells enriched from blood (not recorded which). The receptor was isolated from a woman between 45 and 60 years old in a cohort exposed to, infected with or recovered from COVID-19 (not recorded which). Here the CDR3 reads CASSLYRGRATNEKLFF. CDR3 bases: TGTGCCAGCAGCTTGTACAGGGGGCGGGCAACTAATGAAAAACTGTTTTTT.